Listed here is a single TCR beta chain. Antigen unknown. This entry belongs to a study of cytotoxic CD8 clonotypes in ibrutinib-treated CLL. Study-level information: The response samples were taken once patients had been treated for a median of around 11 months, range 6 to 36. Sequenced samples delivered averages of 255,043 productive templates and 87,000 or so productive rearrangements.

General study findings and limits: Sampling of sustained-remission and progressing patients occurred at differing times.

The protocol was immunoSEQ multiplex PCR, while the TCRdb copy is restricted to in-frame clones and leaves out a portion. This table has about 130,000 clones, approximately 81% appearing once. The clonotype was recovered from a human donor with chronic lymphocytic leukemia. This specimen was PBMCs, taken after 24 months of ibrutinib treatment.

Here the CDR3 reads CASSLVQGKREAFF. DNA of the CDR3: TGTGCCAGCAGCTTAGTACAGGGGAAGCGTGAAGCTTTCTTT. The chain couples TRBV7-9 to TRBJ1-1; the match to TRBD1 covers 7 bases. CDR1 and CDR2 from the germline V gene are SEHNR and FQNEAQ (reference sequence). The CDR3 length is 14 residues. Trimming removed 1 base from V and 7 bases from J; junction bases left unmatched: 6.